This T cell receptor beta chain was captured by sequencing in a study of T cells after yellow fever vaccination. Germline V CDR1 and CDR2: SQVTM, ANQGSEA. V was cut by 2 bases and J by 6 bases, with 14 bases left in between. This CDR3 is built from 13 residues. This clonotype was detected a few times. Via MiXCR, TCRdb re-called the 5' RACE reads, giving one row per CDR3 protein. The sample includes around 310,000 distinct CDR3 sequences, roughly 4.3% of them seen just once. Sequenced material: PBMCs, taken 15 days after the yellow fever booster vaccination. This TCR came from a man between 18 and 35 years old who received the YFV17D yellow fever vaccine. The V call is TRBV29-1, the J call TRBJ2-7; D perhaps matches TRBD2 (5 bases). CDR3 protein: CSVETMTRGEQYV. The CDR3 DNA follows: TGCAGCGTTGAAACCATGACCCGGGGCGAGCAGTACGTC.